The 24 T cell receptor beta chains presented below share a single source sample, sequenced in a study of shared clonotypes between healthy human individuals. Clones were read by immunoSEQ multiplex PCR, and TCRdb kept only the in-frame ones, dropping some. The sample comprises hundreds of thousands of clones, around 72% of which are singletons, and around 1.6% rests with the top ten. The sequenced sample consisted of memory CD4+ T cells sorted from blood. Subset: CD45RA-negative fraction. These receptors were taken from a woman in her thirties in good health.

As concerns this clone: This sample also contains other DNA sequences that code for the same CDR3. The chain combines TRBV30 with TRBJ2-3, with TRBD2 matching over 8 bases. CDR3 size: 15 residues. V was clipped by 3 bases and J by 2 bases; unmatched bases: 7. Germline assignment: CDR1 GTSNPN and CDR2 SVGIG (reference sequence). The CDR3 protein is CAWSGTSGYTDTQYF. CDR3 sequence (DNA): TGTGCCTGGAGCGGGACTAGTGGTTACACAGATACGCAGTATTTT. Full variable domain (outside the CDR3, taken from reference TRBV30 and TRBJ2-3): SQTIHQWPATLVQPVGSPLSLECTVEGTSNPNLYWYRQAAGRGLQLLFYSVGIGQISSEVPQNLSASRPQDRQFILSSKKLLLSDSGFYLCAWSGTSGYTDTQYFGPGTRLTVL.

This chain connects TRBV10-3 to TRBJ1-2; no firm D call. This CDR3 is 13 amino acids long. Germline assignment: CDR1 ENHRY and CDR2 SYGVKD. The ends were cut back, 0 bases at V and 6 bases at J, with 8 bases in the middle. The CDR3 DNA reads TGTGCCATCAGTGAGTCTCTAGGGCATGGCTACACCTTC. Amino acids: CAISESLGHGYTF.

The chain couples TRBV7-2 to TRBJ2-1, with 13 bases matching TRBD2. Germline trimming cut 5 bases from V and 6 bases from J; bases unmatched to any gene: 7. This CDR3 is built from 16 residues. CDR1 and CDR2 (germline): SGHTA, FQGNSA. DNA for the CDR3: TGTGCCAGCAGCCCGGGACTAGCGGGATCCCTCAATGAGCAGTTCTTC. It encodes CASSPGLAGSLNEQFF.

This clone was seen ten or more times. The rearrangement joins TRBV4-2 to TRBJ2-2, with 7 bases aligning to TRBD2. Germline trimming cut 0 bases from V and 6 bases from J; bases unmatched to any gene: 10. Germline assignment: CDR1 LGHNA and CDR2 YNFKEQ. The CDR3 has 17 residues. CDR3 in amino acids: CASSQDPTEGGPGELFF. For the CDR3, the DNA is TGTGCCAGCAGCCAAGATCCGACAGAGGGAGGGCCCGGGGAGCTGTTTTTT.

CDR3 coding DNA: TGTGCCAGCAGCTTAAACAGAGCTCAGTACTTC. It yields the protein CASSLNRAQYF. The V gene is TRBV11-2, the J gene TRBJ2-7; D is uncertain. The CDR3 consists of 11 residues. V was cut by 2 bases and J by 10 bases, with 9 bases left in between. Germline CDR1 is SGHAT and CDR2 is FQNNGV. The entire variable domain, with the rest obtained from reference TRBV11-2 and TRBJ2-7, is as follows: EAGVAQSPRYKIIEKRQSVAFWCNPISGHATLYWYQQILGQGPKLLIQFQNNGVVDDSQLPKDRFSAERLKGVDSTLKIQPAKLEDSAVYLCASSLNRAQYFGPGTRLTVT.

The CDR3 reads CASTLAGGPTDTQYF. CDR3 nucleotide sequence: TGCGCCAGCACCCTAGCGGGAGGCCCCACAGATACGCAGTATTTT. The rearrangement uses TRBV5-1 and TRBJ2-3, with 11 bases aligning to TRBD2. CDR1 is SGHRS and CDR2 is YFSETQ in the germline V gene. V lost 6 bases to trimming and J lost 2 bases; unmatched junction nucleotides: 5. This CDR3 spans 15 amino acids.

This clone was counted a few times. At the DNA level, this CDR3 is encoded by other sequences in the same sample as well. The chain uses TRBV28 and TRBJ1-2; 10 bases are a match to TRBD1. Per germline, CDR1 MDHEN and CDR2 SYDVKM. This CDR3 is 14 amino acids long. The V segment lost 6 bases and the J segment 3 bases; nucleotides outside the gene matches: 4. CDR3 bases: TGTGCCAGCAGAGAGACAGGGGGCGACTATGGCTACACCTTC. Translation: CASRETGGDYGYTF.

The chain couples TRBV5-1 to TRBJ2-1, with TRBD2 identical over 10 bases. Germline V gene data show CDR1 as SGHRS and CDR2 as YFSETQ. This CDR3 is built from 15 residues. The V and J ends lost 7 bases and 3 bases, in that order; junction bases with no gene match: 7. CDR3: CASCPSSGSYNEQFF. CDR3 nucleotide sequence: TGCGCCAGCTGCCCTTCTAGCGGGAGCTACAATGAGCAGTTCTTC.

This clone was seen a handful of times. V usage is TRBV4-1 and J usage is TRBJ2-2, with 10 positions matching TRBD2. The CDR3 is 16 amino acids. CDR1 and CDR2 (germline): MGHRA, YSYEKL. The ends lost 6 bases at V and 5 bases at J; junction bases unmatched: 9. CDR3 sequence: CASRASGSILTGELFF. In DNA, the CDR3 is TGCGCCAGCAGGGCTAGCGGGAGTATCTTAACCGGGGAGCTGTTTTTT.

The chain employs TRBV29-1 and TRBJ1-4, with 9 bases lining up with TRBD1. V dropped 4 bases and J dropped 7; count of bases not matched to a gene: 4. From germline, CDR1 is SQVTM and CDR2 ANQGSEA. The CDR3 loop spans 13 amino acids. CDR3 sequence reads: CSVADRGTEKLFF. The CDR3 DNA is TGCAGCGTTGCGGACAGGGGTACTGAAAAACTGTTTTTT.

The J gene is TRBJ2-5, the V gene TRBV5-8; maybe TRBD1 (5 bases). CDR3 length equals 15 residues. Germline V gives CDR1 SGHTS, CDR2 YDEGEE. Between the trimmed V and J ends, which lost 3 bases and 5 bases, there was a span of 17 bases. CDR3 in amino acids: CASSSWGLPGETQYF. CDR3 nucleotides: TGTGCCAGCAGCTCATGGGGCCTTCCTGGGGAGACCCAGTACTTC.

The chain is built from TRBV5-4 and TRBJ1-2; D gene ambiguous. Germline CDR1 reads SGHNT; CDR2 reads YYREEE (reference sequence). V lost 4 bases to trimming and J lost 0 bases, with 7 bases between them. The CDR3 has 13 residues. CDR3 residues: CASSPDANYGYTF. The DNA for the CDR3 is TGTGCCAGCAGCCCGGATGCTAACTATGGCTACACCTTC.

This chain joins TRBV5-1 and TRBJ1-2; 7 bases fit TRBD1. This CDR3 spans 14 amino acids. With 0 bases clipped from V and 6 bases from J, the junction kept 5 bases outside the gene matches. The germline V gene encodes CDR1 SGHRS and CDR2 YFSETQ. The CDR3 DNA reads as TGCGCCAGCAGCTTGGGGCAGGGGGAGGATGGCTACACCTTC. Protein sequence: CASSLGQGEDGYTF.

The V call is TRBV7-9, the J call TRBJ1-2, with a tentative D call TRBD1 (5 bases). Trimming removed 7 bases from V and 4 bases from J, with 19 bases in between. The CDR3 is made up of 15 amino acids. In germline, CDR1 is SEHNR, CDR2 FQNEAQ (reference sequence). DNA of the CDR3: TGTGCCAGCAACCTCGGGGCGGCAGGGAGCTATGGCTACACCTTC. It translates to CASNLGAAGSYGYTF.

The chain recombines TRBV5-5 with TRBJ2-7, with 11 bases lining up with TRBD2. The CDR3 sequence is 15 residues long. Germline V CDR1 and CDR2: SGHKS, YYEKEE (reference sequence). With 4 bases clipped from V and 6 bases from J, the junction kept 9 bases outside the gene matches. CDR3: CASSPERLAGFEQYF. The CDR3 bases are TGTGCCAGCAGCCCAGAGAGACTAGCGGGATTCGAGCAGTACTTC.

This clone was observed a single time. V and J are TRBV4-2 and TRBJ2-1; D is uncertain. There are 15 residues in the CDR3. V was trimmed by 3 bases and J by 0 bases, leaving 9 bases between them. Germline V gene sequence: CDR1 LGHNA, CDR2 YNFKEQ. CDR3 nucleotides: TGTGCCAGCAGCCACGGTGGTAGCTCCTACAATGAGCAGTTCTTC. Protein product: CASSHGGSSYNEQFF.

J is TRBJ2-2 and V is TRBV10-3, with 7 bases identical to TRBD2. The CDR3 covers 14 residues. The junction had 9 bases not matched to a gene; V was cut back by 10 bases and J by 4 bases. Germline-derived CDR1 and CDR2 are ENHRY and SYGVKD. The CDR3 DNA is TGTGCCAGCTGGGGGGGAGTTTCCACCGGGGAGCTGTTTTTT. Protein: CASWGGVSTGELFF.

The chain uses TRBV28 and TRBJ2-1, with D perhaps matching TRBD1 or TRBD2 (5 bases each). Germline V gene lookup returns CDR1 MDHEN and CDR2 SYDVKM. With 1 base removed from V and 8 bases from J, the gap between germline ends came to 15 bases. This CDR3 is built from 15 residues. The CDR3 DNA reads as TGTGCCAGCAGTTTATTTCAAGGGGCGCGGGATGAGCAGTTCTTC. This translates into CASSLFQGARDEQFF.

This clone has a handful of counts. V gene TRBV5-1 combines with J gene TRBJ2-2, with D possibly being TRBD1 (6 bases). CDR3 length equals 18 residues. Deletions cut 2 bases from V and 0 bases from J, with 17 bases between. The V gene's germline CDR1 is SGHRS and CDR2 YFSETQ. The CDR3 protein is CASSFPPDSYSNTGELFF. The CDR3 coding sequence is TGCGCCAGCAGCTTTCCCCCGGACAGCTACTCGAACACCGGGGAGCTGTTTTTT. The full variable domain, its missing parts supplied by reference TRBV5-1 and TRBJ2-2, is KAGVTQTPRYLIKTRGQQVTLSCSPISGHRSVSWYQQTPGQGLQFLFEYFSETQRNKGNFPGRFSGRQFSNSRSEMNVSTLELGDSALYLCASSFPPDSYSNTGELFFGEGSRLTVL.

The CDR3 sequence: CASGDLVAGGTGELFF. CDR3 DNA sequence: TGTGCCAGCGGGGACCTGGTGGCAGGGGGGACCGGGGAGCTGTTTTTT. This sequence joins TRBV2 and TRBJ2-2, with a tentative D call TRBD1 (7 bases). CDR1 is SNHLY and CDR2 is FYNNEI in the germline V gene. The V and J ends lost 8 bases and 5 bases respectively, with 21 bases between them. The CDR3 sequence is 16 residues long.

This chain joins TRBV11-2 and TRBJ2-5; unclear D gene. Looked up from germline, CDR1 is SGHAT and CDR2 is FQNNGV. Trimming removed 5 bases at V and 5 bases at J, with 21 bases between. The CDR3 loop spans 16 amino acids. The CDR3 reads CASSLLDASWRETQYF. The CDR3 coding sequence is TGTGCCAGCAGCCTCCTTGATGCGAGTTGGCGGGAGACCCAGTACTTC.

The chain employs TRBV28 and TRBJ1-2; D uncertain. Germline V lookup: CDR1 MDHEN, CDR2 SYDVKM. The CDR3 contains 11 residues. Trimming removed 6 bases at V and 12 bases at J, with 14 bases between. The CDR3 DNA sequence: TGTGCCAGCAGCACCGCCCGTTTTAACACCTTC. Translation gives CASSTARFNTF.

In regard to this clone: The same CDR3 is also encoded by other DNA sequences in this sample. The genes are TRBV5-1 and TRBJ2-3; 7 nucleotides agree with TRBD1. The CDR3 has 15 residues. CDR1 and CDR2 from the germline V gene are SGHRS and YFSETQ. V was clipped by 4 bases and J by 2 bases; unmatched bases: 7. The CDR3 coding sequence is TGCGCCAGCAGCCAAGGGGACAGAGACACAGATACGCAGTATTTT. Translated: CASSQGDRDTDTQYF.

The gene calls are TRBV2 and TRBJ2-2; unclear D gene. Germline CDR1 SNHLY, CDR2 FYNNEI. Between the trimmed V and J ends, which lost 3 bases and 4 bases, there was a span of 6 bases. This CDR3 region has 13 residues. The CDR3 loop reads CASSEVSTGELFF. CDR3 in DNA: TGTGCCAGCAGTGAGGTATCCACCGGGGAGCTGTTTTTT.